A single TCR beta chain is shown here with its context. Looked up from germline, CDR1 is SGHTA and CDR2 is FQGNSA. The germline V and J ends were trimmed by 6 bases and 1 base, with 15 bases remaining between them. The CDR3 has 15 residues. Authors' processing steps: The authors estimated nucleated cell counts from reference gene primer amplification. Sequencing was performed with immunoSEQ multiplex PCR; in TCRdb, only in-frame clones are kept and a portion is missing. The V and J calls and clone size are taken from that table; D and trimming were inferred from the DNA. The table shows about 80,000 clones, with around 80% occurring only once. The record originates from a study of blood T cell repertoires in COVID-19. Study-level background: The United States, Italy and Spain provided the acute and convalescent COVID-19 samples. Sample material is recorded as cDNA or gDNA derived from T cells, B-cell-depleted T cells, or PBMCs.

The chain is built from TRBV7-2 and TRBJ2-5, with D tentatively TRBD1 (5 bases). The origin of this receptor is a woman aged 70 to 79 with acute or convalescent COVID-19. The sample was peripheral blood. The CDR3 protein is CASRSTDITQETQYF. In DNA, the CDR3 is TGTGCCAGCAGGAGCACGGACATTACCCAAGAGACCCAGTACTTC.